Each of the 10 T cell receptor beta chains below was sequenced from the same sample in a study of T cells in Graves' hyperthyroidism and ophthalmopathy. Researchers amplified the TCR beta CDR3 regions from RNA transcripts. The HTBI primer set drove a first-round RT-PCR of the TCR CDR3. TCRdb recomputed calls from the multiplex PCR reads with MiXCR, one row per CDR3 protein. Among about 200,000 distinct CDR3 sequences listed, approximately 20% were seen once. Input material: blood. The receptor set was obtained from a man aged 35-49 years with Graves' hyperthyroidism.

This clonotype was found many times. The chain combines TRBV5-1 with TRBJ1-1, with a weak D call TRBD1 (6 bases). The CDR3 has 14 residues. Germline V gives CDR1 SGHRS, CDR2 YFSETQ. V shed 4 bases and J shed 7 bases, with 17 bases lying between them. As DNA, the CDR3 is TGCGCCAGCAGCCCACAACCGGGGGCGGATGAAGCTTTCTTT. Amino acid sequence: CASSPQPGADEAFF.

The chain combines TRBV20-1 with TRBJ2-7, with D tentatively TRBD2 (6 bases). The germline CDR1 and CDR2 sequences are DFQATT and SNEGSKA (reference sequence). Trimming cost V 3 bases and J 2 bases, with 20 bases left between them. The CDR3 spans 16 residues. Here the CDR3 DNA reads TGCAGTGCTAGGCTCCCGATGCGGGGAACGACCTACGAGCAGTACTTC. The encoded protein is CSARLPMRGTTYEQYF.

This clonotype was observed a handful of times. V and J are TRBV28 and TRBJ2-1, with D maybe TRBD2 (6 bases). The germline V gene has CDR1 MDHEN and CDR2 SYDVKM. The CDR3 totals 13 residues. With 7 bases removed from V and 10 bases from J, the gap between germline ends came to 17 bases. CDR3 bases: TGTGCCAGCAATCCCCGGGACTCGGGCGAGCAGTTCTTC. Its translation is CASNPRDSGEQFF. Together with reference TRBV28 and TRBJ2-1, the CDR3 gives the full variable domain: DVKVTQSSRYLVKRTGEKVFLECVQDMDHENMFWYRQDPGLGLRLIYFSYDVKMKEKGDIPEGYSVSREKKERFSLILESASTNQTSMYLCASNPRDSGEQFFGPGTRLTVL.

This clonotype was seen repeatedly, ten times or more. The V and J genes are TRBV6-1 and TRBJ2-7; possibly TRBD1 for D (5 bases). Germline V gene data show CDR1 as MNHNS and CDR2 as SASEGT. The length of the CDR3 is 15 residues. With 5 bases removed from V and 3 bases from J, the gap between germline ends came to 17 bases. The CDR3 DNA reads TGTGCCAGCAGTCACCCACAGGCGGTATACTACGAGCAGTACTTC. Protein sequence: CASSHPQAVYYEQYF.

J is TRBJ1-1 and V is TRBV10-3; TRBD1 agrees at 7 bases. CDR3 size: 13 residues. The V gene's germline CDR1 is ENHRY and CDR2 SYGVKD. Trimming cost V 8 bases and J 1 base; bases outside gene matches: 4. The CDR3 DNA is TGTGCCATCCAGGGGGTCTCGAACACTGAAGCTTTCTTT. Its protein product is CAIQGVSNTEAFF.

The table lists this clonotype with a few counts. The gene calls are TRBV5-5 and TRBJ1-4; D is unclear. CDR1 SGHKS and CDR2 YYEKEE come from the germline V gene (reference sequence). The V end lost 5 bases, the J end lost 2 bases, and 7 bases lay between the germline ends. This CDR3 region has 13 residues. The CDR3 sequence: CASRSLTNEKLFF. The CDR3 coding sequence is TGTGCCAGCAGGAGTCTGACTAATGAAAAACTGTTTTTT.

This chain links TRBV25-1 with TRBJ1-6; D is unresolved. Looked up from germline, CDR1 is MGHDK and CDR2 is SYGVNS. V was clipped by 4 bases and J by 5 bases, with 9 bases between them. This CDR3 has 14 residues. The CDR3 DNA sequence: TGTGCCAGCAGTGTAAGTGGGAATAATTCACCCCTCCACTTT. This sequence encodes CASSVSGNNSPLHF.

This clonotype was detected many times. The V and J genes are TRBV3-1 and TRBJ2-7; 13 nucleotides align to TRBD2. In germline, CDR1 is LGHDT, CDR2 YNNKEL (reference sequence). Trimming removed 4 bases from V and 5 bases from J; junction bases left unmatched: 5. CDR3 length equals 15 residues. CDR3 residues: CASSPGTSGVNEQYF. In DNA, the CDR3 is TGTGCCAGCAGCCCCGGGACTAGCGGGGTTAACGAGCAGTACTTC.

There are a few counts of this clonotype. The V call is TRBV7-2, the J call TRBJ1-6; D is unclear. The V end was cut by 1 base, the J end by 4 bases, with 11 bases between. There are 16 residues in the CDR3. Germline loops: CDR1 SGHTA, CDR2 FQGNSA. The CDR3 sequence is CASSLEVATYNSPLHF. In nucleotides, the CDR3 is TGTGCCAGCAGCTTAGAAGTGGCTACTTATAATTCACCCCTCCACTTT.

This clonotype showed up many times. J is TRBJ1-5 and V is TRBV6-1; TRBD1 aligns across 10 bases. Germline CDR1 and CDR2: MNHNS and SASEGT. The CDR3 spans 16 residues. V gave up 7 bases and J gave up 2 bases; unmatched junction bases: 8. The CDR3 DNA reads TGTGCCAGCAAGAAAGGGACAGGGGAAGGCAATCAGCCCCAGCATTTT. Protein sequence: CASKKGTGEGNQPQHF.